This TCR beta chain was sequenced in a study of T-cell memory formation after mild COVID-19. V was cut by 5 bases and J by 1 base, with 16 bases left in between. CDR3 size: 16 residues. Ten or more counts support this clonotype. Sample barcodes and UMIs were carried by the TCR alpha and TCR beta cDNA libraries that 5'RACE generated with constant-segment primers. TCRdb called the 5' RACE reads again in MiXCR, with one record for every CDR3 protein. Of 530,000 or so distinct CDR3 sequences listed, roughly 17% were seen once; the top ten hold less than 10%. The source material was PBMCs or a T cell subset sorted from them (not recorded which). The rearrangement uses TRBV12-3 or TRBV12-4 and TRBJ2-3; a weak D match, TRBD2 (6 bases). This TCR derives from an adult woman who had mild COVID-19 (a few samples of this study predate the infection). Cell type and time point are not known. The CDR3 DNA is TGTGCCAGCAGTCTGCTTGGGAGGAGCGGCACAGATACGCAGTATTTT. Its translation: CASSLLGRSGTDTQYF.